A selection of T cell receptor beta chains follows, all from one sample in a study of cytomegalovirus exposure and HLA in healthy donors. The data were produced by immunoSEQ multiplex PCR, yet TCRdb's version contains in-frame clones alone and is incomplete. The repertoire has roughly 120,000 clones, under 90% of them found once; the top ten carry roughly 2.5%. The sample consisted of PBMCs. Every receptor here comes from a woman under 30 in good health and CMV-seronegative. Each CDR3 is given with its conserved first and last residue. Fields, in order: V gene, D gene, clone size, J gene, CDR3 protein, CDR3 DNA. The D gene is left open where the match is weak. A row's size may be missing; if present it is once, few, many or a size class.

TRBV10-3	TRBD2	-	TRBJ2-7	CASSDLAGVRRQYF	TGTGCCAGCAGTGACTTAGCGGGAGTAAGGCGGCAGTACTTC
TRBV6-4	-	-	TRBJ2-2	CASSGTNTGELFF	TGTGCCAGCAGTGGGACTAACACCGGGGAGCTGTTTTTT
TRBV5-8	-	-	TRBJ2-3	CASSFRDIDTDTQYF	TGTGCCAGCAGCTTCCGGGACATTGACACAGATACGCAGTATTTT
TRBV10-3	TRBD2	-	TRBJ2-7	CAISLAGTVSGEQYF	TGTGCCATCAGCCTAGCGGGGACGGTGTCTGGCGAGCAGTACTTC
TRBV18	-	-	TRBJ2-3	CASSPSGYTDTQYF	TGTGCCAGCTCTCCCAGCGGGTACACAGATACGCAGTATTTT
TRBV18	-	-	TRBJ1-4	CASSRGGATNEKLFF	TGTGCCAGCTCTCGCGGGGGCGCAACTAATGAAAAACTGTTTTTT
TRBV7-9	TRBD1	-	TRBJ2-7	CASSLGQGTEQYF	TGTGCCAGCAGCCTTGGACAGGGGACCGAGCAGTACTTC
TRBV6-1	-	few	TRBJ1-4	CASSERVYEKLFF	TGTGCCAGCAGTGAACGGGTATATGAAAAACTGTTTTTT
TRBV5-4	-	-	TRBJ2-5	CASSPDEAQETQYF	TGTGCCAGCAGCCCGGATGAGGCCCAAGAGACCCAGTACTTC
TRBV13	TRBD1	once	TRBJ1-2	CASSPGQGAVVYTF	TGTGCCAGCAGCCCCGGTCAGGGGGCGGTCGTCTACACCTTC
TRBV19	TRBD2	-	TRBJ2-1	CASSIGGGPNEQFF	TGTGCCAGTAGTATCGGGGGGGGCCCCAATGAGCAGTTCTTC
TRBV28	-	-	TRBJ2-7	CASSLWIPGRALSYEQYF	TGTGCCAGCAGTTTATGGATCCCCGGCAGGGCCCTCTCCTACGAGCAGTACTTC
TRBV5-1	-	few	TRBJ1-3	CASSLGISGNTIYF	TGCGCCAGCAGCTTGGGTATCTCTGGAAACACCATATATTTT
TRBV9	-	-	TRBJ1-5	CASSVAGGQPQHF	TGTGCCAGCAGCGTAGCAGGAGGACAGCCCCAGCATTTT
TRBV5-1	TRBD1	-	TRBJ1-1	CASSLGTGDKEAFF	TGCGCCAGCAGCTTGGGGACAGGGGACAAAGAAGCTTTCTTT
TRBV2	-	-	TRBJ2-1	CARGGNEQFF	TGTGCCAGGGGAGGCAATGAGCAGTTCTTC
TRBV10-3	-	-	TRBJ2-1	CAIRESTGQAPSSYNEQFF	TGTGCCATCAGAGAGAGTACAGGGCAAGCGCCTAGCTCCTACAATGAGCAGTTCTTC
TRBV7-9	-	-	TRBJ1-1	CASSPSVGFRGRNTEAFF	TGTGCCAGCAGCCCCTCGGTGGGGTTCAGGGGCCGGAACACTGAAGCTTTCTTT
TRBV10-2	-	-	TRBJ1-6	CASKDTINSPLHF	TGCGCCAGCAAGGACACTATTAATTCACCCCTCCACTTT
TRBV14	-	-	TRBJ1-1	CASSPGQRNTEAFF	TGTGCCAGCAGCCCCGGACAGCGGAACACTGAAGCTTTCTTT
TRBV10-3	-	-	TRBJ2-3	CAMGTSTDTQYF	TGTGCCATGGGGACTAGCACAGATACGCAGTATTTT
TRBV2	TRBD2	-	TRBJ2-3	CATITSGRTDTQYF	TGTGCCACCATCACTAGCGGGAGGACAGATACGCAGTATTTT
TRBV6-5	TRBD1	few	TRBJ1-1	CASKRNRGMNTEAFF	TGTGCCAGCAAGAGAAACAGGGGCATGAACACTGAAGCTTTCTTT
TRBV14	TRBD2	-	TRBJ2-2	CASSSPPIAGDVGELFF	TGTGCCAGCAGCTCCCCACCAATAGCGGGGGACGTCGGGGAGCTGTTTTTT
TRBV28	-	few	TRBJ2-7	CASSPDYEQYF	TGTGCCAGCAGTCCGGACTATGAGCAGTACTTC
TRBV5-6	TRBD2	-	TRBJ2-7	CASSFGRGSYEQYF	TGTGCCAGCAGCTTTGGGCGGGGGTCCTACGAGCAGTACTTC
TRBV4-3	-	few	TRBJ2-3	CASSQIPNAADTQYF	TGCGCCAGCAGCCAGATCCCAAACGCGGCAGATACGCAGTATTTT
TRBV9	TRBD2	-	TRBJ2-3	CASSPRLAGVTSSTDTQYF	TGTGCCAGCAGCCCACGACTAGCGGGAGTAACTTCTAGCACAGATACGCAGTATTTT
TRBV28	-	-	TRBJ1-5	CASTARGSGNQPQHF	TGTGCCAGCACTGCCAGGGGAAGTGGCAATCAGCCCCAGCATTTT
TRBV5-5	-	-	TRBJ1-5	CASSSFWGANQPQHF	TGTGCCAGCAGCTCGTTCTGGGGCGCGAATCAGCCCCAGCATTTT
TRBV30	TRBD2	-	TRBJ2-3	CACSSGGPGDTQYF	TGTGCCTGTTCTAGCGGGGGGCCCGGAGATACGCAGTATTTT
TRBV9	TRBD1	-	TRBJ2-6	CASSVLGTGVSGANVLTF	TGTGCCAGCAGCGTCCTGGGGACAGGGGTATCTGGGGCCAACGTCCTGACTTTC
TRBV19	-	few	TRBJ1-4	CASSPAGGANEKLFF	TGTGCCAGTAGCCCGGCCGGCGGGGCTAATGAAAAACTGTTTTTT
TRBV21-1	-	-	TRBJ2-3	CASKLGLAADTQYF	TGTGCCAGCAAATTGGGACTAGCGGCAGATACGCAGTATTTT
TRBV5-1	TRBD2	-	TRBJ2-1	CASSSGTSNEQFF	TGCGCCAGCAGCAGCGGGACTTCCAATGAGCAGTTCTTC
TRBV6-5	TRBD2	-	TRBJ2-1	CASSYSGGEGNEQFF	TGTGCCAGCAGTTACAGCGGCGGGGAGGGTAATGAGCAGTTCTTC
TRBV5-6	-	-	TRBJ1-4	CASSFHPTNEKLFF	TGTGCCAGCAGCTTCCATCCAACTAATGAAAAACTGTTTTTT
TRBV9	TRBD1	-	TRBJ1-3	CASSGRTGGNTIYF	TGTGCCAGCAGCGGTCGGACAGGGGGAAACACCATATATTTT
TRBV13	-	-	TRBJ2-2	CASSFGGGELFF	TGTGCCAGCAGCTTCGGCGGCGGGGAGCTGTTTTTT
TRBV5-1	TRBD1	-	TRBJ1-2	CASSSRTGNSRYTF	TGCGCCAGCAGCTCCCGGACAGGGAATTCCCGCTACACCTTC
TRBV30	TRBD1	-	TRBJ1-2	CAWSSGQPYGYTF	TGTGCCTGGAGTTCGGGACAGCCTTATGGCTACACCTTC
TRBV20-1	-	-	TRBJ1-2	CDLYRGYTF	TGCGACCTCTACAGGGGCTACACCTTC
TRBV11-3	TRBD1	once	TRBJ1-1	CASSPRQGQGTEAFF	TGTGCCAGCAGCCCTCGACAGGGCCAGGGGACTGAAGCTTTCTTT
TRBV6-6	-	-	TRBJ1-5	CASRGGGGNQPQHF	TGTGCCAGCAGGGGAGGGGGAGGGAATCAGCCCCAGCATTTT
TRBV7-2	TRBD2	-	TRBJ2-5	CASSAGLAETQYF	TGTGCCAGCAGCGCAGGACTAGCGGAGACCCAGTACTTC
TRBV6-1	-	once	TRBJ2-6	CVSSEQGPGANVLTF	TGTGTCAGCAGTGAACAGGGCCCTGGGGCCAACGTCCTGACTTTC
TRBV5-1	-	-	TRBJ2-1	CASSLRRGYEQFF	TGCGCCAGCAGCTTAAGAAGGGGCTATGAGCAGTTCTTC
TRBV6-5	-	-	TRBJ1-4	CASRRTVNEKLFF	TGTGCCAGCAGAAGGACAGTTAATGAAAAACTGTTTTTT